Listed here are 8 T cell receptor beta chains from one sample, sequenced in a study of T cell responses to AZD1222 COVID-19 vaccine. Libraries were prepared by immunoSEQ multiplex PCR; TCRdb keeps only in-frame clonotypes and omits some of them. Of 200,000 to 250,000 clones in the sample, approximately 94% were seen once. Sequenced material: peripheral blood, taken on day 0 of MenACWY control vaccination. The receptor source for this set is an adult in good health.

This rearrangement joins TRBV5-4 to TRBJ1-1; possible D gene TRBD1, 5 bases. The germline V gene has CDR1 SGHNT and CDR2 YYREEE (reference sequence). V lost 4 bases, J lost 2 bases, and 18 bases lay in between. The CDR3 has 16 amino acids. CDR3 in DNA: TGTGCCAGCAGCCTTCCCGGGGGAACAGCCAACACTGAAGCTTTCTTT. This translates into CASSLPGGTANTEAFF.

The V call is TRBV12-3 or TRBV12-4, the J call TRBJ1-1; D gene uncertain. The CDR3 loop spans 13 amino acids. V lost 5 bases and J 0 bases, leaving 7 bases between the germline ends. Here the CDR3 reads CASSLTLNTEAFF. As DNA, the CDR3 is TGTGCCAGCAGTCTGACACTGAACACTGAAGCTTTCTTT.

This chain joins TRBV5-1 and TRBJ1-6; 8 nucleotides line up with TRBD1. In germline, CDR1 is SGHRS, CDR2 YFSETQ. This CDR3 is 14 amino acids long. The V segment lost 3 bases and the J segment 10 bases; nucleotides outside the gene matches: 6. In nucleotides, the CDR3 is TGCGCCAGCAGCTCAGGACAGGGAAAGTCACCCCTCCACTTT. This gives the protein CASSSGQGKSPLHF.

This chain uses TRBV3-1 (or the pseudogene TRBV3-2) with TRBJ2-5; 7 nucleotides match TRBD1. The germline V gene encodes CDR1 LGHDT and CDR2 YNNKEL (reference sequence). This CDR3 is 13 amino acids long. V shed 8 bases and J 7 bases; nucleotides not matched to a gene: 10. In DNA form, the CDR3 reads TGTGCCAGCGGTGACAGGGTAGCAGGGACCCAGTACTTC. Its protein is CASGDRVAGTQYF.

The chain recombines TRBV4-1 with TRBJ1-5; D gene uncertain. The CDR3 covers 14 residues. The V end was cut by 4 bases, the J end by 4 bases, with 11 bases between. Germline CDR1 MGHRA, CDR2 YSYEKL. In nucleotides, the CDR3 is TGCGCCAGCAGCCTCCCGGGTAGGAATCAGCCCCAGCATTTT. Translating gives CASSLPGRNQPQHF.

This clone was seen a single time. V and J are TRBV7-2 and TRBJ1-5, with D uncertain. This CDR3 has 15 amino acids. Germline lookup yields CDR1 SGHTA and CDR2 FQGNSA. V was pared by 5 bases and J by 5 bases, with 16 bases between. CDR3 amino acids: CASSQTLRVDQPQHF. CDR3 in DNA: TGTGCCAGCAGCCAAACCCTAAGGGTCGATCAGCCCCAGCATTTT.

The DNA of the CDR3 is TGCGCCAGCAGCTCTCAGGGGGTGAACGAGCAGTACTTC. It translates to CASSSQGVNEQYF. The chain joins TRBV5-1 to TRBJ2-7; 7 bases are a match to TRBD1. CDR3 length equals 13 residues. Germline CDR1 and CDR2: SGHRS and YFSETQ. Trimming at V came to 3 bases and at J to 5 bases, leaving 5 bases not matched to a gene. The entire variable domain, with the rest obtained from reference TRBV5-1 and TRBJ2-7, is as follows: KAGVTQTPRYLIKTRGQQVTLSCSPISGHRSVSWYQQTPGQGLQFLFEYFSETQRNKGNFPGRFSGRQFSNSRSEMNVSTLELGDSALYLCASSSQGVNEQYFGPGTRLTVT.

This CDR3 reads CASSRQAVYGYTF. CDR3 DNA sequence: TGCGCCAGCTCCCGACAGGCGGTCTATGGCTACACCTTC. V is TRBV10-2 and J is TRBJ1-2, with a tentative D call TRBD1 (6 bases). Trimming pared 8 bases from V and 4 bases from J, leaving 14 bases between. The germline V gene encodes CDR1 WSHSY and CDR2 SAAADI. The length of the CDR3 is 13 residues.